A selection of T cell receptor beta chains follows, all from one sample in a study of early T cells in non-severe SARS-CoV-2 infection. TCRdb reprocessed the 5' RACE reads via MiXCR and lists one record per CDR3 protein. The repertoire holds under 80,000 distinct CDR3 sequences, with under 14% as singletons. The sequenced sample was whole blood. These receptors came from an adult who was a healthcare worker with PCR-confirmed SARS-CoV-2 infection or an uninfected control (not recorded which). Both conserved end residues are part of each CDR3. A D gene is named only where the DNA matches it firmly. Only part of the rows carry a size: once, few, many, or a class if the clone is expanded.

cdr3_aa cdr3_nt d_call clone_size j_call v_call
CASGTSRIPSTDTQYF TGCGCCAGCGGGACTAGCAGAATTCCTAGCACAGATACGCAGTATTTT TRBD2 few TRBJ2-3 TRBV10-2
CSARDGQGYTEAFF TGCAGTGCTAGAGACGGACAGGGTTACACTGAAGCTTTCTTT TRBD1 few TRBJ1-1 TRBV20-1
CASSSTPTDTQYF TGTGCCAGCAGCTCCACTCCGACAGATACGCAGTATTTT - few TRBJ2-3 TRBV11-2
CASSYLPPYNEQFF TGTGCCAGCAGTTACCTCCCTCCCTACAATGAGCAGTTCTTC - many TRBJ2-1 TRBV6-2/TRBV6-3
CASSIGSTEAFF TGTGCCAGCAGCATTGGGAGCACTGAAGCTTTCTTT - many TRBJ1-1 TRBV6-5
CASLKGSTSGFSYEQYF TGTGCCAGCTTAAAGGGATCGACTAGCGGGTTCTCCTACGAGCAGTACTTC TRBD2 - TRBJ2-7 TRBV6-2/TRBV6-3
CASSSPNTDTQYF TGTGCCAGCAGCTCCCCTAACACAGATACGCAGTATTTT - few TRBJ2-3 TRBV9
CASSVVGVIQGRGTDTQYF TGTGCCAGCAGCGTAGTGGGAGTCATTCAGGGCCGGGGCACAGATACGCAGTATTTT - many TRBJ2-3 TRBV9
CASSLSLPGTQYF TGTGCCAGCAGTTTATCCCTCCCTGGGACCCAGTACTTC - many TRBJ2-5 TRBV12-3/TRBV12-4
CASSAQVWNTEAFF TGTGCCAGCAGTGCACAGGTCTGGAACACTGAAGCTTTCTTT - many TRBJ1-1 TRBV27
CASSLPWGQGIQPQHF TGTGCCAGCAGCCTGCCGTGGGGACAGGGGATTCAGCCCCAGCATTTT TRBD1 - TRBJ1-5 TRBV28
CASSLWTSANEQFF TGTGCCAGCAGCTTATGGACGTCTGCCAATGAGCAGTTCTTC - - TRBJ2-1 TRBV11-2
CASSFSGQGGANYGYTF TGTGCCAGCAGTTTTTCAGGACAGGGGGGAGCTAACTATGGCTACACCTTC TRBD1 - TRBJ1-2 TRBV27
CASMSGGTDTQYF TGTGCCAGCATGAGCGGGGGCACAGATACGCAGTATTTT TRBD2 many TRBJ2-3 TRBV2
CASSPGRPSNYGYTF TGCGCCAGCAGTCCCGGGAGGCCATCTAACTATGGCTACACCTTC - few TRBJ1-2 TRBV5-1
CAGRPGYNEQFF TGTGCCGGCAGGCCGGGGTACAATGAGCAGTTCTTC - few TRBJ2-1 TRBV12-3/TRBV12-4
CASSDLKRGAFQETQYF TGTGCCAGCAGTGACCTCAAGCGGGGGGCGTTCCAAGAGACCCAGTACTTC TRBD2 few TRBJ2-5 TRBV25-1
CASSLTGSSYEQYF TGTGCCAGCAGCTTGACAGGGAGCTCCTACGAGCAGTACTTC TRBD1 - TRBJ2-7 TRBV11-2
CASSSSRLAGLIF TGTGCCAGCAGCTCTTCCCGACTAGCGGGACTAATCTTC TRBD2 few TRBJ2-1 TRBV11-3
CASSTQGSNQPQHF TGTGCCAGTAGCACACAGGGGAGCAATCAGCCCCAGCATTTT TRBD1 few TRBJ1-5 TRBV19
CSARDGKQPNNEQFF TGCAGTGCTAGAGATGGCAAACAGCCTAACAATGAGCAGTTCTTC - many TRBJ2-1 TRBV20-1
CASIFAHGGNTEAFF TGTGCCAGCATCTTCGCCCACGGGGGGAACACTGAAGCTTTCTTT - few TRBJ1-1 TRBV6-1
CASGPHLTSDEQFF TGTGCCAGCGGACCGCATCTCACTTCGGATGAGCAGTTCTTC - many TRBJ2-1 TRBV12-3/TRBV12-4
CASSASGILSYEQYF TGTGCCAGCAGTGCTAGCGGGATTCTCTCCTACGAGCAGTACTTC TRBD2 many TRBJ2-7 TRBV2
CASSQGLGQEQFF TGTGCCAGCAGCCAGGGACTAGGGCAGGAGCAGTTCTTC TRBD2 few TRBJ2-1 TRBV7-9
CASSEAMWLAGSTDTQYF TGTGCCAGCAGTGAAGCGATGTGGCTAGCGGGGAGCACAGATACGCAGTATTTT TRBD2 - TRBJ2-3 TRBV6-1
CASQPEETNYGYTF TGTGCCAGCCAACCCGAGGAGACTAACTATGGCTACACCTTC - - TRBJ1-2 TRBV7-8
CASSNHLEQYF TGTGCCAGCAGCAACCACTTAGAGCAGTACTTC - - TRBJ2-7 TRBV7-2
CASRPTGESFEQYF TGTGCCAGCAGACCGACAGGGGAATCCTTCGAGCAGTACTTC TRBD1 many TRBJ2-7 TRBV6-6
CSARGLAANEKLFF TGCAGTGCTAGGGGCTTGGCGGCTAATGAAAAACTGTTTTTT - few TRBJ1-4 TRBV20-1
CASSDRNSPLHF TGTGCCAGCAGTGACAGAAATTCACCCCTCCACTTT - few TRBJ1-6 TRBV6-2/TRBV6-3
CASSLGPRGLRNEQFF TGTGCCAGCAGCTTGGGGCCCAGGGGACTCCGCAATGAGCAGTTCTTC - - TRBJ2-1 TRBV7-9
CASSNFRGGTEAFF TGTGCCAGCAGTAACTTCAGGGGTGGCACTGAAGCTTTCTTT - many TRBJ1-1 TRBV6-5
CASSARPGQVHYGYTF TGCGCCAGCAGCGCGAGACCGGGACAGGTCCACTATGGCTACACCTTC TRBD1 many TRBJ1-2 TRBV5-1
CASSLSGSGSPLHF TGTGCCAGCTCACTATCCGGGAGCGGTTCACCCCTCCACTTT - few TRBJ1-6 TRBV18
CASLLGQAQNNEQFF TGCGCCAGCCTGCTGGGACAGGCCCAGAACAATGAGCAGTTCTTC TRBD1 few TRBJ2-1 TRBV5-1
CASRTTAGGYSYEQYF TGTGCCAGCAGGACCACGGCGGGAGGATACTCCTACGAGCAGTACTTC TRBD2 many TRBJ2-7 TRBV28
CASTKMAGWREQYF TGTGCCAGCACCAAAATGGCAGGTTGGAGGGAGCAGTACTTC - few TRBJ2-7 TRBV6-5
CASSSTGVGYEQYF TGTGCCAGCAGCTCGACAGGGGTTGGGTACGAGCAGTACTTC TRBD1 - TRBJ2-7 TRBV7-9
CASSPLSGSFLNEQFF TGCGCCAGCAGCCCACTTAGCGGGAGTTTCCTCAATGAGCAGTTCTTC TRBD2 many TRBJ2-1 TRBV5-1